What follows is one T cell receptor (beta chain) and its context. Its specific antigen is unknown. No base-level quality is on record; no much larger clone is a single base apart. These data belong to a study of patients and donors after allogeneic stem cell transplantation (dated by TCRdb to the early 2020s). Preparation of the library involved RT-PCR. TCRdb names NextSeq 550 as the instrument used. TCRdb ran its own pipeline on the public reads, namely fastp trimming at Q25 and MiXCR clone calling, and kept in-frame beta chains. Every CDR3 protein is listed once, alongside the most common genes and DNA of its rows. In this sample the table shows 400,000 to 450,000 distinct CDR3 sequences, 16% of which occur a single time. 7% to 7.5% of the sample belongs to the ten largest clones. V gives up 6 bases and J gives up 5 bases, and the segment between their germline ends measures 14 bases. From the cysteine through the phenylalanine, the CDR3 covers 13 amino acids. Of the read, only the CDR3 DNA is kept; its 39 bases are in frame from base 1. CDR1 and CDR2, per the germline V gene, are ENHRY and SYGVKD.

The receptor was isolated from a human donor who was either an allogeneic HSCT recipient or a stem cell or donor lymphocyte infusion donor (not recorded which). It is not recorded whose cells these are; they may come from a transplant donor. The sequence joins TRBV10-3 to TRBJ2-7, with a weak D call of TRBD1 (6 bases match). Sequencing was carried out using blood, either unsorted or a sorted T cell fraction (not recorded which). The CDR3 region has the sequence CAISRTETNEQYF. DNA sequence: TGTGCCATCAGCCGGACAGAGACCAACGAGCAGTACTTC.